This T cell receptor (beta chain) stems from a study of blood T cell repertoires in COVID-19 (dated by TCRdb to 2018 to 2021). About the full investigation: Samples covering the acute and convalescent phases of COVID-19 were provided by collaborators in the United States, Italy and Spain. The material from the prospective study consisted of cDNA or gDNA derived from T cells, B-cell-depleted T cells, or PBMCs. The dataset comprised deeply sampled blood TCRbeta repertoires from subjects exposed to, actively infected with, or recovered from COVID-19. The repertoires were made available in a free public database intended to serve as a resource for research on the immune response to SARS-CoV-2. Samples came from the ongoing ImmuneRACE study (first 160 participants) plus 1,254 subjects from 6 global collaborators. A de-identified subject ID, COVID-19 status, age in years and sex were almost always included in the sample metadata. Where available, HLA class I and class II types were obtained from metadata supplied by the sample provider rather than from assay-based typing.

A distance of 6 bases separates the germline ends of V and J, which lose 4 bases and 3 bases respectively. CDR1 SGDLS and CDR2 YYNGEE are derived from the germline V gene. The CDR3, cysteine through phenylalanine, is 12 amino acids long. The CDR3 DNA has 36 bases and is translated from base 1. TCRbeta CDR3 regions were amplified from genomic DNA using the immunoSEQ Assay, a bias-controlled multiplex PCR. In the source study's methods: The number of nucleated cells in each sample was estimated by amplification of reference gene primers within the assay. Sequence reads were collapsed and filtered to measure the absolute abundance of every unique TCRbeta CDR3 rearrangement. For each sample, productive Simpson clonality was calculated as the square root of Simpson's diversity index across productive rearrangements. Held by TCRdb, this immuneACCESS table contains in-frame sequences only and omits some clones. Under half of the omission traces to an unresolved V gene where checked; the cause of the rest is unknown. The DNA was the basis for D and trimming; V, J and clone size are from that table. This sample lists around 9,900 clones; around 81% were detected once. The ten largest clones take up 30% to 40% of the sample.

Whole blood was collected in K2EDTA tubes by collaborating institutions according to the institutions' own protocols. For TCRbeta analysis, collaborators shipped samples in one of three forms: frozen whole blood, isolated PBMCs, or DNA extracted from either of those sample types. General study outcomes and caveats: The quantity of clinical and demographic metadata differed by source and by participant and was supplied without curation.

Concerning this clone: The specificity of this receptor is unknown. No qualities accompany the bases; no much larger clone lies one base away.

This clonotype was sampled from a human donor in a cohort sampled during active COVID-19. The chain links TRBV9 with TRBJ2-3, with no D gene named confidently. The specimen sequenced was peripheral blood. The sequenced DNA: TGTGCCAGCAGCTTGAGTACAGATACGCAGTATTTT. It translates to CASSLSTDTQYF. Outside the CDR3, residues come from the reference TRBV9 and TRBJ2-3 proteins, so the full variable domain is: DSGVTQTPKHLITATGQRVTLRCSPRSGDLSVYWYQQSLDQGLQFLIQYYNGEERAKGNILERFSAQQFPDLHSELNLSSLELGDSALYFCASSLSTDTQYFGPGTRLTVL.